The present TCR beta chain was sequenced within a study of Siglec-9 on CD8 T cells in melanoma. As for this clone: Its specificity is not known.

V was clipped by 8 bases and J by 6 bases, with 20 bases between them. Germline V gives CDR1 MDHEN, CDR2 SYDVKM. This CDR3 has 14 residues. Broader study findings: In melanoma tumors, a Siglec-9-marked effector memory CD8+ subset reportedly appeared to accumulate.

Some clones are missing from TCRdb's copy, which holds only in-frame ones; the method was immunoSEQ multiplex PCR. The sample comprises 36,000 or so clones, around 82% of which are singletons, and more than 1.5% rests with the top ten. The specimen was Siglec-9- CD8+ T cells sorted from blood. This chain connects TRBV28 to TRBJ2-7; the D gene is possibly TRBD1 (5 bases). This TCR was recovered from a human donor in good health. The CDR3 DNA reads as TGTGCCAGCGAATCAGGTTCAGGGTCTCCCGAGCAGTACTTC. It codes for CASESGSGSPEQYF.